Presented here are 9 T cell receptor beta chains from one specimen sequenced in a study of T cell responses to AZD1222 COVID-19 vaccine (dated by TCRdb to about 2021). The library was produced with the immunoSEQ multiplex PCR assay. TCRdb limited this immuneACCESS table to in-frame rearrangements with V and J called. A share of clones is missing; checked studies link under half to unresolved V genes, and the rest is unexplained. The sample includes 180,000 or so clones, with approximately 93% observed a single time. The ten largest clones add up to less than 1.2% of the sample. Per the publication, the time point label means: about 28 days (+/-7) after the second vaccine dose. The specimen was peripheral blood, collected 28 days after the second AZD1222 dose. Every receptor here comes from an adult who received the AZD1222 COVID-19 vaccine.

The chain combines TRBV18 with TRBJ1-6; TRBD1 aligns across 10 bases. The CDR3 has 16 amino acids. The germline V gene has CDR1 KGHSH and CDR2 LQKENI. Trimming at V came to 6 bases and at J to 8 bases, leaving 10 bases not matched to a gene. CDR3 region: CASSRRTDRGDSPLHF. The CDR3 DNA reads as TGTGCCAGCTCCCGACGCACGGACAGGGGGGATTCACCCCTCCACTTT.

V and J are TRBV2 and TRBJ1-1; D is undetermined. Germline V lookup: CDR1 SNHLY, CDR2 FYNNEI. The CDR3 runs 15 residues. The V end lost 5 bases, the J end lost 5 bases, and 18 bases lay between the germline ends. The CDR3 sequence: CASSPWARGGTEAFF. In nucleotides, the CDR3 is TGTGCCAGCAGTCCGTGGGCCCGAGGTGGTACTGAAGCTTTCTTT.

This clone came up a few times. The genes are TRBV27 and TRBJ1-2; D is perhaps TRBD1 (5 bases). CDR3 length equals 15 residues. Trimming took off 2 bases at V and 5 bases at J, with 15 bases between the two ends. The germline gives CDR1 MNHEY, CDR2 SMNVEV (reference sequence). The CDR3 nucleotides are TGTGCCAGCAGTTTAACCTCCGGGACTCTATATGGCTACACCTTC. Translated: CASSLTSGTLYGYTF.

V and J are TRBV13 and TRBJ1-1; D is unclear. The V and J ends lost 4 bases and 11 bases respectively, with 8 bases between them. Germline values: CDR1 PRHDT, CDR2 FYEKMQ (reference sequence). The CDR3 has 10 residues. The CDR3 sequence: CASSSGKAFF. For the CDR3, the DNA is TGTGCCAGCAGCTCTGGGAAGGCTTTCTTT.

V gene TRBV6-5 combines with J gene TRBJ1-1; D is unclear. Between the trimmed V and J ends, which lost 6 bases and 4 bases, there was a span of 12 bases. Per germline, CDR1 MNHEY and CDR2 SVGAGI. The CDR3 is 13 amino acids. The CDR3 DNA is TGTGCCAGCAGCCGCGGGCGGCTCACTGAAGCTTTCTTT. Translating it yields CASSRGRLTEAFF.

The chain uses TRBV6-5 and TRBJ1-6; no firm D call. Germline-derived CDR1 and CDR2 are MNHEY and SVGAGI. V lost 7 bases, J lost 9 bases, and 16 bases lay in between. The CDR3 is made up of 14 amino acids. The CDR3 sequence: CASTSNGPLSPLHF. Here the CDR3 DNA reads TGTGCCAGCACGTCAAATGGGCCACTTTCACCCCTCCACTTT.

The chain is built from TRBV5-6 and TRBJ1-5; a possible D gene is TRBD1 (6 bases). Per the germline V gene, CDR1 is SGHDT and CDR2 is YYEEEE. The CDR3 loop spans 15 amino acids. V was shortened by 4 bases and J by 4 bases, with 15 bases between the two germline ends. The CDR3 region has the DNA TGTGCCAGCAGCAACTTCGACAGGAAGAATCAGCCCCAGCATTTT. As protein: CASSNFDRKNQPQHF.

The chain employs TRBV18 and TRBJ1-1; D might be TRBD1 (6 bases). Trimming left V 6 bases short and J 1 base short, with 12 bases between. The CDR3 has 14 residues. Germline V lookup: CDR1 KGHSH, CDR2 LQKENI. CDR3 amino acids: CASSARGRNTEAFF. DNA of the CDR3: TGTGCCAGCTCCGCCAGGGGCAGGAACACTGAAGCTTTCTTT.

The CDR3 nucleotides are TGCGCCAGCAGCCAAGATCCGGGGGCATGGGCTGAAGCTTTCTTT. It specifies CASSQDPGAWAEAFF. The chain is built from TRBV4-1 and TRBJ1-1, with D maybe TRBD1 (6 bases). Trimming took 0 bases from V and 6 from J, leaving 14 bases between them. The CDR3 spans 15 residues. Per germline, CDR1 MGHRA and CDR2 YSYEKL.